The 26 T cell receptor beta chains below were found in one sample sequenced in a study of cytomegalovirus exposure and HLA in healthy donors. Both 60 Vbeta primers and 13 Jbeta primers went into the PCR. Produced via immunoSEQ multiplex PCR; TCRdb's table is partial and in-frame only. The sample has 200,000 to 300,000 clones; roughly 80% are singletons. What was sequenced was PBMCs. Receptors originate from a middle-aged woman in good health and CMV-seropositive.

The chain is built from TRBV5-4 and TRBJ1-3; D possibly corresponds to TRBD1 (6 bases). Germline V gene data show CDR1 as SGHNT and CDR2 as YYREEE (reference sequence). The CDR3 contains 15 residues. V lost 4 bases and J lost 0, with 11 bases in between. CDR3 sequence reads: CASSADSSSGNTIYF. The DNA of the CDR3 is TGTGCCAGCAGCGCGGACAGTAGCTCTGGAAACACCATATATTTT.

The chain links TRBV11-2 to TRBJ1-2; 7 bases agree with TRBD1. CDR1 and CDR2 from the germline V gene are SGHAT and FQNNGV. The V and J ends lost 3 bases and 5 bases, in that order; junction bases with no gene match: 6. CDR3 length equals 14 residues. CDR3 DNA: TGTGCCAGCAGCTTCTCGGGACAGTGGTATGGCTACACCTTC. Translated: CASSFSGQWYGYTF. Drawing the rest from reference TRBV11-2 and TRBJ1-2, the complete variable domain is EAGVAQSPRYKIIEKRQSVAFWCNPISGHATLYWYQQILGQGPKLLIQFQNNGVVDDSQLPKDRFSAERLKGVDSTLKIQPAKLEDSAVYLCASSFSGQWYGYTFGSGTRLTVV.

The rearrangement joins TRBV19 to TRBJ1-5; 10 bases agree with TRBD1. CDR3 size: 15 residues. The ends lost 0 bases at V and 7 bases at J; junction bases unmatched: 3. The germline V gene has CDR1 LNHDA and CDR2 SQIVND (reference sequence). This chain's CDR3 is CASSIEGTGVQPQHF. CDR3 DNA sequence: TGTGCCAGTAGTATAGAAGGGACAGGGGTCCAGCCCCAGCATTTT.

This clone was seen only once. This chain joins TRBV10-3 and TRBJ2-7; possible D gene TRBD2, 5 bases. Germline CDR1 is ENHRY and CDR2 is SYGVKD. The CDR3 length is 15 residues. The V and J ends lost 2 bases and 1 base respectively, with 12 bases between them. The CDR3 sequence: CAISERTEDSYEQYF. The CDR3, as DNA: TGTGCCATCAGTGAGCGGACTGAGGATTCCTACGAGCAGTACTTC.

The chain uses TRBV11-2 and TRBJ1-2, with 9 bases that match TRBD1. The CDR3 extends over 15 amino acids. CDR1 and CDR2 from the germline V gene are SGHAT and FQNNGV. With 5 bases clipped from V and 6 bases from J, the junction kept 10 bases outside the gene matches. DNA for the CDR3: TGTGCCAGCAGCGCGTCCGGGACAGGGTTTAATGGCTACACCTTC. Protein product: CASSASGTGFNGYTF.

This clone appeared a few times. The chain recombines TRBV2 with TRBJ1-2; no definite D call. Trimming shortened V by 6 bases and J by 8 bases, and 19 bases separated the two germline ends. CDR3 length: 14 residues. Germline-derived CDR1 and CDR2 are SNHLY and FYNNEI. CDR3 sequence reads: CASSGSSRREGYTF. The CDR3 bases are TGTGCCAGCAGCGGATCGAGTAGGAGGGAAGGCTACACCTTC.

This clone was seen just once. The rearrangement uses TRBV9 and TRBJ2-2; D uncertain. Trimming pared 3 bases from V and 5 bases from J, leaving 5 bases between. Germline V gives CDR1 SGDLS, CDR2 YYNGEE. The CDR3 extends over 12 amino acids. CDR3 region: CASSAGTGELFF. CDR3 in DNA: TGTGCCAGCAGCGCAGGAACCGGGGAGCTGTTTTTT.

The J gene is TRBJ1-6, the V gene TRBV27, with D possibly being TRBD1 (6 bases). This CDR3 comprises 14 residues. Germline CDR1 is MNHEY and CDR2 is SMNVEV (reference sequence). V was cut by 4 bases and J by 2 bases, with 6 bases left in between. CDR3: CASSWTAYNSPLHF. The CDR3 DNA reads as TGTGCCAGCAGTTGGACAGCCTATAATTCACCCCTCCACTTT.

The rearrangement uses TRBV6-5 and TRBJ1-5; D remains unclear. The V gene lost 5 bases and the J gene lost 4 bases, with 9 bases spanning the gap. Germline V lookup: CDR1 MNHEY, CDR2 SVGAGI. This CDR3 region has 13 residues. The CDR3 here is CASSRDANQPQHF. CDR3 nucleotides: TGTGCCAGCAGTCGCGATGCTAATCAGCCCCAGCATTTT.

V usage is TRBV7-9 and J usage is TRBJ2-5; possibly TRBD1 for D (5 bases). The germline gives CDR1 SEHNR, CDR2 FQNEAQ (reference sequence). CDR3 size: 14 residues. V dropped 7 bases and J dropped 5 bases, with 17 bases sitting between them. The DNA of the CDR3 is TGTGCCAGCACCCTCGGGCAGGGTACGGAGACCCAGTACTTC. It codes for CASTLGQGTETQYF.

The chain links TRBV5-5 to TRBJ2-7; D is undetermined. From germline, CDR1 is SGHKS and CDR2 YYEKEE (reference sequence). The V end lost 0 bases, the J end lost 5 bases, and 15 bases lay between the germline ends. The CDR3 spans 15 residues. This CDR3 reads CASSLEFRLLDEQYF. The CDR3 region has the DNA TGTGCCAGCAGCTTGGAGTTTAGACTCCTGGACGAGCAGTACTTC. Looking up the rest from reference TRBV5-5 and TRBJ2-7 gives the full variable domain: DAGVTQSPTHLIKTRGQQVTLRCSPISGHKSVSWYQQVLGQGPQFIFQYYEKEERGRGNFPDRFSARQFPNYSSELNVNALLLGDSALYLCASSLEFRLLDEQYFGPGTRLTVT.

V gene TRBV5-1 combines with J gene TRBJ2-6; 10 nucleotides line up with TRBD1. V shed 6 bases and J 1 base; nucleotides not matched to a gene: 7. This CDR3 is built from 17 residues. The germline CDR1 and CDR2 sequences are SGHRS and YFSETQ. For the CDR3, the DNA is TGCGCCAGCATCCCTGACAGGGGGCTTTCTGGGGCCAACGTCCTGACTTTC. Protein sequence: CASIPDRGLSGANVLTF.

This clone was seen more than once but under ten times. The genes are TRBV5-1 and TRBJ2-7; possible D gene TRBD1, 5 bases. The germline V and J ends were trimmed by 5 bases and 7 bases, with 16 bases remaining between them. Looked up from germline, CDR1 is SGHRS and CDR2 is YFSETQ. The CDR3 covers 13 residues. The DNA of the CDR3 is TGCGCCAGCAGGGCAGGGTGGTCTGGTGAGCAGTACTTC. This sequence encodes CASRAGWSGEQYF.

The rearrangement links TRBV7-2 to TRBJ1-2; 7 positions match TRBD1. V dropped 4 bases and J dropped 1; count of bases not matched to a gene: 9. Germline assignment: CDR1 SGHTA and CDR2 FQGNSA. The CDR3 spans 16 residues. CDR3 sequence: CASSSGTVGVNYGYTF. In nucleotides, the CDR3 is TGTGCCAGCAGCTCTGGGACAGTCGGGGTTAACTATGGCTACACCTTC.

The chain joins TRBV29-1 to TRBJ1-2; D gene unclear. Per the germline V gene, CDR1 is SQVTM and CDR2 is ANQGSEA. V was shortened by 4 bases and J by 4 bases, with 13 bases between the two germline ends. The CDR3 has 13 amino acids. The CDR3 reads CSVVPLGTYGYTF. DNA for the CDR3: TGCAGCGTTGTCCCACTCGGTACCTATGGCTACACCTTC.

The chain uses TRBV5-6 and TRBJ2-7, with 11 bases that match TRBD1. Germline CDR1 is SGHDT and CDR2 is YYEEEE. The CDR3 length is 14 residues. V was pared by 4 bases and J by 7 bases, with 7 bases of the junction left unmatched. CDR3: CASSPGQGAREQYF. The CDR3 bases are TGTGCCAGCAGCCCCGGACAGGGGGCGAGGGAGCAGTACTTC.

The V call is TRBV30, the J call TRBJ1-5; unclear D gene. Germline-derived CDR1 and CDR2 are GTSNPN and SVGIG (reference sequence). Trimming took off 3 bases at V and 0 bases at J, with 6 bases between the two ends. This CDR3 comprises 13 residues. The CDR3 is CAWRQDSNQPQHF. The CDR3 region has the DNA TGTGCCTGGAGGCAGGATAGCAATCAGCCCCAGCATTTT.

The V call is TRBV5-8, the J call TRBJ2-3; D is undetermined. The V end lost 4 bases, the J end lost 8 bases, and 8 bases lay between the germline ends. The CDR3 totals 11 residues. Germline V gene data show CDR1 as SGHTS and CDR2 as YDEGEE. CDR3 coding DNA: TGTGCCAGCAGCCCCGAGGCTACGCAGTATTTT. This encodes CASSPEATQYF.

The table lists this clone with a count of one. The chain couples TRBV29-1 to TRBJ1-2; a possible D gene is TRBD1 (6 bases). V was shortened by 4 bases and J by 4 bases, with 10 bases between the two germline ends. The CDR3 spans 12 residues. Germline lookup yields CDR1 SQVTM and CDR2 ANQGSEA. CDR3 bases: TGCAGCGTTGTTCAGGGGACCTATGGCTACACCTTC. Translation gives CSVVQGTYGYTF.

Points on this clone: An end of the junction does not agree with germline; a read error may underlie this. The chain employs TRBV30 and TRBJ2-7; 7 bases agree with TRBD2. Germline CDR1 GTSNPN, CDR2 SVGIG (reference sequence). The CDR3 has 13 amino acids. CDR3 sequence reads: CAYQIGSGLVMNF. DNA for the CDR3: TGTGCCTACCAAATCGGGAGCGGACTAGTAATGAACTTC.

The chain uses TRBV19 and TRBJ1-6; 9 bases are shared with TRBD1. Germline CDR1 LNHDA, CDR2 SQIVND (reference sequence). The CDR3 totals 14 residues. The V segment lost 3 bases and the J segment 7 bases; nucleotides outside the gene matches: 1. CDR3 sequence: CASSIGTGNSPLHF. The CDR3 region has the DNA TGTGCCAGTAGTATCGGGACAGGGAATTCACCCCTCCACTTT.

The chain carries TRBV13 and TRBJ1-3; a possible D gene is TRBD1 (6 bases). Trimming left V 4 bases short and J 2 bases short, with 9 bases between. Per the germline V gene, CDR1 is PRHDT and CDR2 is FYEKMQ (reference sequence). The CDR3 runs to 14 residues. CDR3: CASSSGGPGNTIYF. The CDR3 DNA sequence: TGTGCCAGCAGCTCGGGGGGGCCTGGAAACACCATATATTTT.

The V and J genes are TRBV6-1 and TRBJ1-3, with D possibly TRBD1 on 5 matching bases. This CDR3 contains 15 residues. Trimming took 4 bases from V and 4 from J, leaving 14 bases between them. Germline V gene lookup returns CDR1 MNHNS and CDR2 SASEGT. The CDR3, as DNA: TGTGCCAGCAGTGGCCCCAGGGCTGGCGGAAACACCATATATTTT. Amino acid sequence: CASSGPRAGGNTIYF.

V gene TRBV30 combines with J gene TRBJ1-1; TRBD1 matches 7 bases. J gave up 7 bases and V 1 base, and 6 bases lay outside the gene matches. The CDR3 sequence is 13 residues long. Per the germline V gene, CDR1 is GTSNPN and CDR2 is SVGIG (reference sequence). This chain's CDR3 is CAWSGQGGGEAFF. As DNA, the CDR3 is TGTGCCTGGAGTGGACAGGGCGGAGGTGAAGCTTTCTTT.

This clone turned up a few times. This rearrangement joins TRBV10-3 to TRBJ1-1; 7 positions agree with TRBD1. This CDR3 region has 14 residues. The J segment lost 0 bases and the V segment lost 6 bases, leaving 4 bases of the junction unmatched. Germline-derived CDR1 and CDR2 are ENHRY and SYGVKD. CDR3 region: CAIRTTGVNTEAFF. The CDR3 coding sequence is TGTGCCATCAGGACTACAGGGGTGAACACTGAAGCTTTCTTT.

This rearrangement joins TRBV5-4 to TRBJ2-2; 9 bases line up with TRBD2. Germline CDR1 and CDR2: SGHNT and YYREEE (reference sequence). CDR3 length: 16 residues. Trimming took 4 bases from V and 3 from J; bases not matched to a gene: 7. CDR3 loop: CASSAPAGGDTGELFF. In nucleotides, the CDR3 is TGTGCCAGCAGCGCCCCTGCGGGAGGGGACACCGGGGAGCTGTTTTTT.